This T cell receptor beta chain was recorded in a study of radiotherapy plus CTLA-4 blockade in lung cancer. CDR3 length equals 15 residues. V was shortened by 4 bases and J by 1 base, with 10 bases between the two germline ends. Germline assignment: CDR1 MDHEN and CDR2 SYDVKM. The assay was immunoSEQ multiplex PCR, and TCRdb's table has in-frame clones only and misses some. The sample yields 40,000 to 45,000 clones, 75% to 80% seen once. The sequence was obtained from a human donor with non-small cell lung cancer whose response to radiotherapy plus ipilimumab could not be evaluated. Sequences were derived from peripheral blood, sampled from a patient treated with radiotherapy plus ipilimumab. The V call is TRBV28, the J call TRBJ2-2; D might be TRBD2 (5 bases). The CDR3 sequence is CASSYPGKNTGELFF. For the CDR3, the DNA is TGTGCCAGCAGTTACCCGGGAAAGAACACCGGGGAGCTGTTTTTT. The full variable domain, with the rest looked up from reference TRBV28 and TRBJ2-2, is DVKVTQSSRYLVKRTGEKVFLECVQDMDHENMFWYRQDPGLGLRLIYFSYDVKMKEKGDIPEGYSVSREKKERFSLILESASTNQTSMYLCASSYPGKNTGELFFGEGSRLTVL.